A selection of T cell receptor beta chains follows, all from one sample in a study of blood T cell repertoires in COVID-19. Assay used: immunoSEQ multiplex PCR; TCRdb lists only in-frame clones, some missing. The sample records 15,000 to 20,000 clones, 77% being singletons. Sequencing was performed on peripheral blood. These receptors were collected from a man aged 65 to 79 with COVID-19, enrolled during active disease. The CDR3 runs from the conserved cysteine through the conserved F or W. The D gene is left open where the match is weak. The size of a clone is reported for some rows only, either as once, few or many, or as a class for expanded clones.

CDR3nt: TGCGCCAGCAGCTCCGCGTTGACAAACTCTGGAAACACCATATATTTT; CDR3aa: CASSSALTNSGNTIYF; d_gene: -; len: 16; v_gene: TRBV5-1; abundance: -; j_gene: TRBJ1-3
CDR3nt: TGCAGCGTTGAAGTGGTGGGGCGGGGTAACTATGGCTACACCTTC; CDR3aa: CSVEVVGRGNYGYTF; d_gene: -; len: 15; v_gene: TRBV29-1; abundance: once; j_gene: TRBJ1-2
CDR3nt: TGTGCCAGCAGCTACCAGGGGTTCATCTATGGCTACACCTTC; CDR3aa: CASSYQGFIYGYTF; d_gene: -; len: 14; v_gene: TRBV7-9; abundance: -; j_gene: TRBJ1-2
CDR3nt: TGCGCCAGCAGCTTGGACCCCGGACTAGGCTATGGCTACACCTTC; CDR3aa: CASSLDPGLGYGYTF; d_gene: -; len: 15; v_gene: TRBV5-1; abundance: -; j_gene: TRBJ1-2
CDR3nt: TGCGCCAGCCGAAGTAAACAGGGTAATGAAAAACTGTTTTTT; CDR3aa: CASRSKQGNEKLFF; d_gene: -; len: 14; v_gene: TRBV5-1; abundance: once; j_gene: TRBJ1-4
CDR3nt: TGTGCCAGTAGTACCCCTCTCCGGGGGATGAACGGGGAGCTGTTTTTT; CDR3aa: CASSTPLRGMNGELFF; d_gene: -; len: 16; v_gene: TRBV19; abundance: -; j_gene: TRBJ2-2
CDR3nt: TGTGCCAGCAGCCCGGCACTACTTTCCTACGAGCAGTACTTC; CDR3aa: CASSPALLSYEQYF; d_gene: -; len: 14; v_gene: TRBV21-1; abundance: -; j_gene: TRBJ2-7
CDR3nt: TGTGCCAGCAGCCAAGATTGGGGGACAGTCCCTGAAGCTTTCTTT; CDR3aa: CASSQDWGTVPEAFF; d_gene: TRBD1; len: 15; v_gene: TRBV3-1/TRBV3-2; abundance: -; j_gene: TRBJ1-1
CDR3nt: TGCGCCAGCAGCTTGTCCAGGGAAGATGGCTACACCTTC; CDR3aa: CASSLSREDGYTF; d_gene: -; len: 13; v_gene: TRBV5-1; abundance: -; j_gene: TRBJ1-2
CDR3nt: TGTGCCAGCAGCCGTCCCGGGACAGGGAACACTGAAGCTTTCTTT; CDR3aa: CASSRPGTGNTEAFF; d_gene: TRBD1; len: 15; v_gene: TRBV14; abundance: -; j_gene: TRBJ1-1
CDR3nt: TGTGCCAGCAGCCAACAACAGGGGCGGGATTCACCCCTCCACTTT; CDR3aa: CASSQQQGRDSPLHF; d_gene: TRBD1; len: 15; v_gene: TRBV4-2; abundance: -; j_gene: TRBJ1-6
CDR3nt: TGTGCCAGCAGCTTAGCAGGGGGGAAGTACGAGCAGTACTTC; CDR3aa: CASSLAGGKYEQYF; d_gene: -; len: 14; v_gene: TRBV5-5; abundance: -; j_gene: TRBJ2-7
CDR3nt: TGTGCCAGCAGCCCGTCGGTCGAGCAGTACTTC; CDR3aa: CASSPSVEQYF; d_gene: -; len: 11; v_gene: TRBV6-6; abundance: -; j_gene: TRBJ2-7
CDR3nt: TGTGCCAGTAGTCCCCTACTCTCAACTGAAGCTTTCTTT; CDR3aa: CASSPLLSTEAFF; d_gene: -; len: 13; v_gene: TRBV19; abundance: few; j_gene: TRBJ1-1
CDR3nt: TGTGCCAGCAGCCCCCGACAGGGAAGAGCAGAGACCCAGTACTTC; CDR3aa: CASSPRQGRAETQYF; d_gene: TRBD1; len: 15; v_gene: TRBV3-1/TRBV3-2; abundance: -; j_gene: TRBJ2-5
CDR3nt: TGTGCCACAGGGGCTGGAAACACCATATATTTT; CDR3aa: CATGAGNTIYF; d_gene: -; len: 11; v_gene: TRBV19; abundance: -; j_gene: TRBJ1-3
CDR3nt: TGTGCCAGCAGCCGAACAGGGAAATCTGGGGCCAACGTCCTGACTTTC; CDR3aa: CASSRTGKSGANVLTF; d_gene: -; len: 16; v_gene: TRBV14; abundance: -; j_gene: TRBJ2-6
CDR3nt: TGTGCCTGGGGACAGGGGGAACACGAGCAGTACTTC; CDR3aa: CAWGQGEHEQYF; d_gene: TRBD1; len: 12; v_gene: TRBV30; abundance: -; j_gene: TRBJ2-7
CDR3nt: TGTGCCAGCAGTTTCTACACCGGGGAGCTGTTTTTT; CDR3aa: CASSFYTGELFF; d_gene: -; len: 12; v_gene: TRBV2; abundance: -; j_gene: TRBJ2-2
CDR3nt: TGTGCCAGCAGTCTCTCCGGGACAGATTATAATTCACCCCTCCACTTT; CDR3aa: CASSLSGTDYNSPLHF; d_gene: TRBD1; len: 16; v_gene: TRBV3-1/TRBV3-2; abundance: few; j_gene: TRBJ1-6
CDR3nt: TGTGCCAGCAATCTAGGGGGCTCTGGGGCCAACGTCCTGACTTTC; CDR3aa: CASNLGGSGANVLTF; d_gene: -; len: 15; v_gene: TRBV6-5; abundance: -; j_gene: TRBJ2-6
CDR3nt: TGTGCCAGCAGCTCAGGGGCCAGCATGAACACTGAAGCTTTCTTT; CDR3aa: CASSSGASMNTEAFF; d_gene: -; len: 15; v_gene: TRBV7-2; abundance: -; j_gene: TRBJ1-1
CDR3nt: TGTGCCAGTAGCATAACAGGGATTATCTACGAGCAGTACTTC; CDR3aa: CASSITGIIYEQYF; d_gene: -; len: 14; v_gene: TRBV19; abundance: -; j_gene: TRBJ2-7
CDR3nt: TGCGCCAGCTCCGGACAGTCCTCCTACGAGCAGTACTTC; CDR3aa: CASSGQSSYEQYF; d_gene: -; len: 13; v_gene: TRBV10-1; abundance: -; j_gene: TRBJ2-7
CDR3nt: TGTGCCTTTTCCGGGACTAGCGGGACTGAGCAGTTCTTC; CDR3aa: CAFSGTSGTEQFF; d_gene: TRBD2; len: 13; v_gene: TRBV30; abundance: -; j_gene: TRBJ2-1
CDR3nt: TGTGCCAGCCCCCCCCGACAGGGGGCTTATGAAAAACTGTTTTTT; CDR3aa: CASPPRQGAYEKLFF; d_gene: TRBD1; len: 15; v_gene: TRBV11-1; abundance: -; j_gene: TRBJ1-4
CDR3nt: TGTGCCAGCAGCTTAGTCCAGGGTTGGAATTCACCCCTCCACTTT; CDR3aa: CASSLVQGWNSPLHF; d_gene: -; len: 15; v_gene: TRBV7-9; abundance: -; j_gene: TRBJ1-6
CDR3nt: TGTGCCAGCAGCGTAGTAGCCTATTCCGGGACAGAACTAGAAGGACTGTTTTTT; CDR3aa: CASSVVAYSGTELEGLFF; d_gene: TRBD1; len: 18; v_gene: TRBV9; abundance: -; j_gene: TRBJ1-4
CDR3nt: TGCGCCAGCACCGGGTCCTCCTACGAGCAGTACTTC; CDR3aa: CASTGSSYEQYF; d_gene: -; len: 12; v_gene: TRBV4-1; abundance: -; j_gene: TRBJ2-7
CDR3nt: TGTGCCTGGAGTGCGGGACTACATGCAGATACGCAGTATTTT; CDR3aa: CAWSAGLHADTQYF; d_gene: TRBD2; len: 14; v_gene: TRBV30; abundance: few; j_gene: TRBJ2-3
CDR3nt: TGCGCCAGCAGCCCTAAGAACTACGAGCAGTACTTC; CDR3aa: CASSPKNYEQYF; d_gene: -; len: 12; v_gene: TRBV23-1; abundance: -; j_gene: TRBJ2-7